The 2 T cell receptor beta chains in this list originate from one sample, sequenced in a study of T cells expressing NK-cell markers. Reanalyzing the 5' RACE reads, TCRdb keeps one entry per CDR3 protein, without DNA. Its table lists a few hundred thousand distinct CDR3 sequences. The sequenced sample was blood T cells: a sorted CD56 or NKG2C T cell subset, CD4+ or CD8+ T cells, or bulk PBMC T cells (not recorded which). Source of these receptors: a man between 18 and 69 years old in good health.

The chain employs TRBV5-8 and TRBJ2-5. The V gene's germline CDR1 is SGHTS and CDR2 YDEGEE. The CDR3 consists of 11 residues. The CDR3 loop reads CASSFPLTQYF.

CDR3 residues: CASSSRGGQTNTGELFF. The chain employs TRBV7-9 and TRBJ2-2; the TCRdb call, TRBD1, lacks DNA for checking. The CDR3 consists of 17 residues. Germline lookup yields CDR1 SEHNR and CDR2 FQNEAQ (reference sequence).